This is a list of T cell receptor beta chains from one sample in a study of shared clonotypes between healthy human individuals. Only in-frame clones appear in the TCRdb table, and some are missing; sequencing was by immunoSEQ multiplex PCR. Seen here are 470,000 or so clones, approximately 82% observed once, and the top ten hold about 12%. The sample consisted of PBMCs. The receptor source for this set is a woman aged 40 to 55 in good health. Some clones in this sample may be carry-over from other donors' samples. CDR3s include the opening cysteine and the closing phenylalanine or tryptophan.

CDR3,V
CASSTPLAGELLNEQFF,TRBV19
CASSIRQGASEAFF,TRBV19
CASSPTGGNTEAFF,TRBV5-4
CASMLALINTGELFF,TRBV7-2
CASSLAQLHYEQYF,TRBV5-6
CASSLARGAGELFF,TRBV11-1
CASSSWTGTTDTQYF,TRBV7-9
CASSPEEGYYEQYF,TRBV5-8
CASSPYFVDNQPQHF,TRBV18
CASSLRTGDNQPQHF,TRBV7-3
CASRLAGFSYEQYF,TRBV27
CSVVGGPTGGYNEQFF,TRBV29-1
CASSRGQTNEKLFF,TRBV5-8
CASSYSPGGVQPQHF,TRBV6-6
CASSRRLAGGDTQYF,TRBV7-2
CASSGPSGIGVGEQFF,TRBV2
CASSLSSGAPYNEQFF,TRBV7-3
CASATANRETQYF,TRBV2
CASSLVGETQYF,TRBV7-9
CAWRAQGGLTDTQYF,TRBV30
CASKGGADSNQPQHF,TRBV10-2
CATSRDQRTGEKLFF,TRBV15
CASSLRGNREQYF,TRBV5-4
CASSLRPRDRSSYEQYF,TRBV5-1